A selection of T cell receptor beta chains follows, all from one sample in a study of shared T cell receptors in the human thymus. Sequenced by immunoSEQ multiplex PCR; TCRdb stores in-frame clones only, minus some. The sample lists more than 550,000 clones, roughly 86% seen once, with roughly 0.0087% in the top ten. The same data also contributed to another study, on human thymus T cells.

The sequenced sample was thymocytes. These receptors were obtained from a boy under two years old with a congenital heart defect. CDR3s include the opening cysteine and the closing phenylalanine or tryptophan. Fields, in order: CDR3 DNA, CDR3 protein, V gene, D gene, J gene, clone size. The D gene is left open where the match is weak. The listing skips clone size in some rows; elsewhere it reads once, few, many or a size class.

CDR3nt: TGTGCCAGCAGCATTACTAGCAAAAGACAAGAGACCCAGTACTTC
CDR3aa: CASSITSKRQETQYF
v_gene: TRBV7-9
d_gene: NA
j_gene: TRBJ2-5
abundance: NA

CDR3nt: TGTGCCAGCAGTTTATCGGGTAGCGGGGGGGCATCAGATACGCAGTATTTT
CDR3aa: CASSLSGSGGASDTQYF
v_gene: TRBV27
d_gene: TRBD2
j_gene: TRBJ2-3
abundance: NA

CDR3nt: TGCAGCGTTCCAAGTCGGACAGGGCCTAGCACAGATACGCAGTATTTT
CDR3aa: CSVPSRTGPSTDTQYF
v_gene: TRBV29-1
d_gene: TRBD1
j_gene: TRBJ2-3
abundance: NA

CDR3nt: TGTGCCATCAGCGCCGGCCCACAACTAGCGGGAGGACCCTGGTGCCTGTCGACCCAGTACTTC
CDR3aa: CAISAGPQLAGGPWCLSTQYF
v_gene: TRBV10-3
d_gene: TRBD2
j_gene: TRBJ2-5
abundance: NA

CDR3nt: TGCGCCAGCAGCCAAGATAGGCTAGCGCCGGCCTACGAGCAGTACTTC
CDR3aa: CASSQDRLAPAYEQYF
v_gene: TRBV4-3
d_gene: NA
j_gene: TRBJ2-7
abundance: few

CDR3nt: TGTGCCAGCAGCCATCCCTACCCCGACAGGGGTCTTTACGAGCAGTACTTC
CDR3aa: CASSHPYPDRGLYEQYF
v_gene: TRBV14
d_gene: TRBD1
j_gene: TRBJ2-7
abundance: NA

CDR3nt: TGTGCCAGCAGCGTAAGACTAGCGGGCGAGCAGTACTTC
CDR3aa: CASSVRLAGEQYF
v_gene: TRBV9
d_gene: TRBD2
j_gene: TRBJ2-7
abundance: NA

CDR3nt: TGCGCCAGCCCCCAAGAGGCAACCGCAACTAATGAAAAACTGTTTTTT
CDR3aa: CASPQEATATNEKLFF
v_gene: TRBV23-1
d_gene: NA
j_gene: TRBJ1-4
abundance: NA

CDR3nt: TGTGCCAGCGAAAAGGAACACAGCCTCAATGAAAAACTGTTTTTT
CDR3aa: CASEKEHSLNEKLFF
v_gene: TRBV6-6
d_gene: NA
j_gene: TRBJ1-4
abundance: few

CDR3nt: TGCGCCAGCAGCTTGCCTCGACAGCGCCGTTTGGGCGGCTACACCTTC
CDR3aa: CASSLPRQRRLGGYTF
v_gene: TRBV5-1
d_gene: NA
j_gene: TRBJ1-2
abundance: NA

CDR3nt: TGTGCCAGCAGTTCGCCCGGGACAGGGGGCCATGGCTACACCTTC
CDR3aa: CASSSPGTGGHGYTF
v_gene: TRBV28
d_gene: TRBD1
j_gene: TRBJ1-2
abundance: NA

CDR3nt: TGTGCCAGCAGCCCCACAGGGCATCAGCCCCAGCATTTT
CDR3aa: CASSPTGHQPQHF
v_gene: TRBV6-5
d_gene: NA
j_gene: TRBJ1-5
abundance: once

CDR3nt: TGCGCCAGCAGCCAGAGAATGACAGGGATTAATGAAAAACTGTTTTTT
CDR3aa: CASSQRMTGINEKLFF
v_gene: TRBV4-3
d_gene: TRBD1
j_gene: TRBJ1-4
abundance: NA

CDR3nt: TGCGCCAGCATCACTAGCGGGGGCTTGGGGCAGTACTTC
CDR3aa: CASITSGGLGQYF
v_gene: TRBV10-2
d_gene: TRBD2
j_gene: TRBJ2-7
abundance: NA

CDR3nt: TGTGCCAGCAGTCCAAGGGGGACCCTTCGGGGGAGGGGAACTGAAGCTTTCTTT
CDR3aa: CASSPRGTLRGRGTEAFF
v_gene: TRBV28
d_gene: NA
j_gene: TRBJ1-1
abundance: NA

CDR3nt: TGTGCCATCAGCACCGGGACTAGCGGGGGGTCCTACAATGAGCAGTTCTTC
CDR3aa: CAISTGTSGGSYNEQFF
v_gene: TRBV10-3
d_gene: TRBD2
j_gene: TRBJ2-1
abundance: few

CDR3nt: TGTGCCAGCAGTTTATGCAGGGAGGGGGTGGGATGGACTGAAGCTTTCTTT
CDR3aa: CASSLCREGVGWTEAFF
v_gene: TRBV28
d_gene: NA
j_gene: TRBJ1-1
abundance: once

CDR3nt: TGTGCCAGCAGTGAAGATGGGACTAGCTCCGGGGAGCTGTTTTTT
CDR3aa: CASSEDGTSSGELFF
v_gene: TRBV6-1
d_gene: TRBD2
j_gene: TRBJ2-2
abundance: once

CDR3nt: TGTGCCAGTAGTTCGCCGGGACAGGGCCCCTCGGGCTACACCTTC
CDR3aa: CASSSPGQGPSGYTF
v_gene: TRBV19
d_gene: TRBD1
j_gene: TRBJ1-2
abundance: NA

CDR3nt: TGCGCCAGCAGCCAGGGCCACGAGCAGTACTTC
CDR3aa: CASSQGHEQYF
v_gene: TRBV4-1
d_gene: NA
j_gene: TRBJ2-7
abundance: NA

CDR3nt: TGTGCCAGCAGTTTCAGTACTAGCGGGGGGCAAGAGACCCAGTACTTC
CDR3aa: CASSFSTSGGQETQYF
v_gene: TRBV28
d_gene: TRBD2
j_gene: TRBJ2-5
abundance: NA

CDR3nt: TGTGCCAGCAGCTTAATAACGCGGGAGAGAGCAGATACGCAGTATTTT
CDR3aa: CASSLITRERADTQYF
v_gene: TRBV7-9
d_gene: TRBD2
j_gene: TRBJ2-3
abundance: NA

CDR3nt: TGTGCCTGGATCCAGGGGACTGAAGCTTTCTTT
CDR3aa: CAWIQGTEAFF
v_gene: TRBV30
d_gene: NA
j_gene: TRBJ1-1
abundance: NA

CDR3nt: TGTGCCAGCAGCTTAGCTGGCGGGGACAGGGGACGAGCCTACGAGCAGTACTTC
CDR3aa: CASSLAGGDRGRAYEQYF
v_gene: TRBV11-2
d_gene: TRBD1
j_gene: TRBJ2-7
abundance: NA

CDR3nt: TGCGCCAGCAGCCCCGGGGCCGGGACTAGCGGAAACGAGCAGTACTTC
CDR3aa: CASSPGAGTSGNEQYF
v_gene: TRBV4-1
d_gene: TRBD2
j_gene: TRBJ2-7
abundance: NA

CDR3nt: TGTGCCAGCAGTCCCACGCAATGGACAGGGGTGAACATTCAGTACTTC
CDR3aa: CASSPTQWTGVNIQYF
v_gene: TRBV13
d_gene: TRBD1
j_gene: TRBJ2-4
abundance: NA